The 7 T cell receptor beta chains below were found in one sample sequenced in a study of human T cells and chemical hapten exposure. Extraction of total RNA was performed on unfractionated whole blood. In TCRdb, the 5' RACE reads were re-called with MiXCR into one record per CDR3 protein. In the table there are under 150,000 distinct CDR3 sequences, roughly 19% of which are singletons. The source of these receptors is a human donor in good health.

This clonotype was detected only a few times. The J gene is TRBJ1-4, the V gene TRBV9; no firm D call. Germline V lookup: CDR1 SGDLS, CDR2 YYNGEE. Between the trimmed V and J ends, which lost 3 bases and 5 bases, there was a span of 14 bases. The CDR3 is made up of 15 amino acids. CDR3 nucleotide sequence: TGTGCCAGCAGCGGAGGCAGTGGGGTGAATGAAAAACTGTTTTTT. Translation: CASSGGSGVNEKLFF.

This rearrangement joins TRBV6-5 to TRBJ2-3, with D perhaps TRBD1 (6 bases). CDR3 length: 14 residues. The V end lost 2 bases, the J end lost 3 bases, and 9 bases lay between the germline ends. The V gene's germline CDR1 is MNHEY and CDR2 SVGAGI. CDR3 loop: CASSYTGRTDTQYF. The CDR3 bases are TGTGCCAGCAGTTACACAGGGAGAACAGATACGCAGTATTTT.

The J gene is TRBJ1-1, the V gene TRBV5-1; D gene uncertain. The germline V and J ends were trimmed by 4 bases and 4 bases, with 5 bases remaining between them. Germline V gene lookup returns CDR1 SGHRS and CDR2 YFSETQ. The length of the CDR3 is 11 residues. The CDR3 DNA follows: TGCGCCAGCAGCGGACTCACTGAAGCTTTCTTT. This encodes CASSGLTEAFF. The whole variable domain, filled in from reference TRBV5-1 and TRBJ1-1, reads KAGVTQTPRYLIKTRGQQVTLSCSPISGHRSVSWYQQTPGQGLQFLFEYFSETQRNKGNFPGRFSGRQFSNSRSEMNVSTLELGDSALYLCASSGLTEAFFGQGTRLTVV.

This chain connects TRBV30 to TRBJ1-2; the D gene is possibly TRBD1 (5 bases). Germline lookup yields CDR1 GTSNPN and CDR2 SVGIG (reference sequence). V lost 4 bases, J lost 7 bases, and 10 bases lay in between. The CDR3 is 11 amino acids. The CDR3 region is CAWKYGGGYTF. DNA for the CDR3: TGTGCCTGGAAATATGGGGGTGGCTACACCTTC.

The chain uses TRBV29-1 and TRBJ2-5, with a possible D match to TRBD2 (5 bases). Per the germline V gene, CDR1 is SQVTM and CDR2 is ANQGSEA. The length of the CDR3 is 14 residues. Trimming pared 3 bases from V and 1 base from J, leaving 12 bases between. The CDR3 protein is CSVDPTGSQETQYF. CDR3 nucleotides: TGCAGCGTTGACCCAACGGGATCCCAAGAGACCCAGTACTTC.

This clonotype has more than one count but fewer than ten. The chain employs TRBV6-5 and TRBJ2-7, with D possibly matching TRBD2 (5 bases). The V gene lost 6 bases and the J gene lost 3 bases, with 15 bases spanning the gap. CDR3 size: 14 residues. Germline V gives CDR1 MNHEY, CDR2 SVGAGI. The CDR3 DNA reads as TGTGCCAGCAGCTCGCCACTAAGCGGCTACGAGCAGTACTTC. The encoded protein is CASSSPLSGYEQYF.

Many counts were recorded for this clonotype. The J gene is TRBJ2-2, the V gene TRBV29-1, with 7 bases that match TRBD1. V gave up 4 bases and J gave up 3 bases; unmatched junction bases: 8. The CDR3 length is 15 residues. The V gene's germline CDR1 is SQVTM and CDR2 ANQGSEA. The CDR3 DNA is TGCAGCGTTGTCCCGGACAGGAGCTACACCGGGGAGCTGTTTTTT. Protein: CSVVPDRSYTGELFF.